These 18 T cell receptor beta chains were sequenced from one sample in a study of beta chain features in type 1 diabetes. Expressed TCRB transcripts were sequenced because the entire RNA isolate underwent reverse transcription. Clones were read by immunoSEQ multiplex PCR, and TCRdb kept only the in-frame ones, dropping some. This sample has about 300,000 clones, with 8% found just once. The sequenced material came from central memory CD4+ T cells from blood. The receptors originated from a woman in her late teens or twenties in good health.

This clone was seen at least ten times. The chain carries TRBV5-4 and TRBJ2-1; D is uncertain. CDR3 length: 14 residues. Germline lookup yields CDR1 SGHNT and CDR2 YYREEE (reference sequence). Trimming left V 4 bases short and J 6 bases short, with 14 bases between. The CDR3 here is CASSPDLISNEQFF. The CDR3 DNA is TGTGCCAGCAGCCCCGACCTGATTAGCAATGAGCAGTTCTTC.

This chain joins TRBV19 and TRBJ1-1; tentatively, D is TRBD1 (5 bases). The CDR3 is 14 residues long. Germline CDR1 and CDR2: LNHDA and SQIVND (reference sequence). Trimming took 6 bases from V and 2 from J, leaving 13 bases between them. The CDR3 loop reads CASSLSQGNTEAFF. The CDR3 nucleotides are TGTGCCAGTAGCCTATCGCAGGGCAACACTGAAGCTTTCTTT.

This clone was detected only a few times. The chain combines TRBV7-2 with TRBJ1-2, with 8 bases matching TRBD1. CDR3 size: 14 residues. J gave up 5 bases and V 5 bases, and 7 bases lay outside the gene matches. Germline assignment: CDR1 SGHTA and CDR2 FQGNSA. The CDR3 coding sequence is TGTGCCAGCAGCCTCATGGACAGGGTTTATGGCTACACCTTC. It specifies CASSLMDRVYGYTF.

J is TRBJ2-7 and V is TRBV6-1, with no clear D. The CDR3 runs 13 residues. Between the trimmed V and J ends, which lost 1 base and 3 bases, there was a span of 7 bases. Germline lookup yields CDR1 MNHNS and CDR2 SASEGT. CDR3 DNA: TGTGCCAGCAGTGAAGGACGGATCTACGAGCAGTACGTC. As protein: CASSEGRIYEQYV.

This clone was counted many times. Distinct nucleotide sequences in the sample also encode this CDR3. The J gene is TRBJ2-7, the V gene TRBV28; D is uncertain. CDR3 length: 13 residues. The V and J ends lost 3 bases and 3 bases respectively, with 9 bases between them. CDR1 is MDHEN and CDR2 is SYDVKM in the germline V gene. The CDR3 region is CASSFGGSYEQYV. The CDR3 DNA follows: TGTGCCAGCAGTTTTGGCGGAAGCTACGAGCAGTACGTC.

This clone has just a few counts. This chain links TRBV13 with TRBJ2-2; 8 nucleotides align to TRBD2. V lost 5 bases to trimming and J lost 7 bases; unmatched junction nucleotides: 21. The CDR3 is 19 amino acids. Germline CDR1 reads PRHDT; CDR2 reads FYEKMQ (reference sequence). As DNA, the CDR3 is TGTGCCAGCAGCCTCGGGACTAGGATGCGTTTGAGGAAAGGCGGGGAGCTGTTTTTT. Protein product: CASSLGTRMRLRKGGELFF.

This clone was seen more than once but under ten times. The CDR3 protein is CASSLDAGLGEKLFF. The CDR3 DNA is TGTGCCAGCAGCTTAGATGCAGGGCTGGGTGAAAAACTGTTTTTT. The chain couples TRBV7-2 to TRBJ1-4; D possibly corresponds to TRBD1 (5 bases). The CDR3 contains 15 residues. Germline V gene data show CDR1 as SGHTA and CDR2 as FQGNSA. Trimming left V 1 base short and J 7 bases short, with 13 bases between.

About this clone: Other DNA sequences in the sample encode the same CDR3. The genes are TRBV25-1 and TRBJ2-7; a weak D match, TRBD2 (6 bases). CDR1 is MGHDK, CDR2 SYGVNS, per germline. V was clipped by 1 base and J by 0 bases, with 13 bases between them. The CDR3 sequence is 16 residues long. The CDR3 DNA reads TGTGCCAGCAGTGAATCCGGGGGACCCAGCTCCTACGAGCAGTACTTC. The encoded protein is CASSESGGPSSYEQYF.

The CDR3 here is CASKGDIWNEQFF. CDR3 nucleotide sequence: TGTGCCAGCAAAGGGGACATATGGAATGAGCAGTTCTTC. The chain employs TRBV2 and TRBJ2-1, with TRBD1 as a possible D gene (6 bases). The CDR3 length is 13 residues. Trimming took 7 bases from V and 7 from J, leaving 14 bases between them. The V gene's germline CDR1 is SNHLY and CDR2 FYNNEI.

This clone was counted only a few times. This chain connects TRBV4-1 to TRBJ2-5; the D gene is possibly TRBD2 (6 bases). V lost 0 bases and J 1 base, leaving 15 bases between the germline ends. CDR1 is MGHRA, CDR2 YSYEKL, per germline. CDR3 length equals 17 residues. The CDR3 sequence: CASSQDSASVGQETQYF. In DNA form, the CDR3 reads TGCGCCAGCAGCCAAGATTCGGCTAGCGTGGGCCAAGAGACCCAGTACTTC.

J is TRBJ2-5 and V is TRBV27, with D perhaps TRBD1 (5 bases). The germline V gene has CDR1 MNHEY and CDR2 SMNVEV (reference sequence). Deletions cut 6 bases from V and 2 bases from J, with 16 bases between. This CDR3 has 15 amino acids. CDR3 sequence reads: CASRRTRLGQETQYF. The CDR3, as DNA: TGTGCCAGCAGAAGGACACGTCTGGGGCAAGAGACCCAGTACTTC.

CDR3: CASSAETGWGNQPQHF. CDR3 nucleotide sequence: TGTGCCAGCAGCGCCGAGACAGGTTGGGGTAATCAGCCCCAGCATTTT. This chain connects TRBV7-2 to TRBJ1-5, with a tentative D call TRBD1 (6 bases). The V end lost 5 bases, the J end lost 4 bases, and 18 bases lay between the germline ends. The CDR3 extends over 16 amino acids. CDR1 is SGHTA, CDR2 FQGNSA, per germline.

The chain employs TRBV29-1 and TRBJ2-1; D gene ambiguous. Germline V CDR1 and CDR2: SQVTM, ANQGSEA. CDR3 length: 11 residues. V lost 6 bases, J lost 7 bases, and 10 bases lay in between. For the CDR3, the DNA is TGCAGCGTCACCTTAGTGAATGAGCAGTTCTTC. Translation gives CSVTLVNEQFF.

The chain links TRBV7-8 to TRBJ2-5, with TRBD1 matching over 10 bases. J lost 3 bases, V lost 5 bases, and 9 bases had no gene match. This CDR3 region has 16 residues. Germline V gene lookup returns CDR1 SGHVS and CDR2 FQNEAQ. In DNA, the CDR3 is TGTGCCAGCAGCGGATGGGGACAGGGGTATGAAGAGACCCAGTACTTC. It translates to CASSGWGQGYEETQYF.

V and J are TRBV30 and TRBJ1-2; D call uncertain. Trimming left V 2 bases short and J 4 bases short, with 5 bases between. Looked up from germline, CDR1 is GTSNPN and CDR2 is SVGIG (reference sequence). This CDR3 spans 11 amino acids. The CDR3 here is CAWSHSYGYTF. CDR3 bases: TGTGCCTGGAGTCACAGCTATGGCTACACCTTC.

This clone was found a few times. The V gene is TRBV7-2, the J gene TRBJ2-7, with D unresolved. The V and J ends lost 5 bases and 2 bases respectively, with 13 bases between them. Germline V gene data show CDR1 as SGHTA and CDR2 as FQGNSA. The CDR3 loop spans 14 amino acids. The CDR3: CASSPGGPTYEQYF. Here the CDR3 DNA reads TGTGCCAGCAGCCCAGGCGGCCCGACCTACGAGCAGTACTTC.

This sequence joins TRBV11-2 and TRBJ2-1; the D is unclear. The CDR3 sequence is 16 residues long. Per the germline V gene, CDR1 is SGHAT and CDR2 is FQNNGV. Trimming stripped 5 bases from V and 5 bases from J, with 19 bases between. CDR3 protein: CASSRDRRFPDNEQFF. Written as DNA, the CDR3 is TGTGCCAGCAGCCGAGATCGCCGGTTTCCTGACAATGAGCAGTTCTTC. Combining the CDR3 with reference TRBV11-2 and TRBJ2-1 gives the whole variable domain EAGVAQSPRYKIIEKRQSVAFWCNPISGHATLYWYQQILGQGPKLLIQFQNNGVVDDSQLPKDRFSAERLKGVDSTLKIQPAKLEDSAVYLCASSRDRRFPDNEQFFGPGTRLTVL.

This chain uses TRBV2 with TRBJ2-7, with 8 nucleotides matching TRBD2. Unmatched junction bases numbered 10, after V lost 8 bases and J lost 4 bases. The CDR3 sequence is 14 residues long. Germline CDR1 and CDR2: SNHLY and FYNNEI. For the CDR3, the DNA is TGTGCCAGCGGTCGCGGGAGGTCCCCATACGAGCAGTACTTC. Residues: CASGRGRSPYEQYF. Full variable domain (missing parts from reference TRBV2 and TRBJ2-7): EPEVTQTPSHQVTQMGQEVILRCVPISNHLYFYWYRQILGQKVEFLVSFYNNEISEKSEIFDDQFSVERPDGSNFTLKIRSTKLEDSAMYFCASGRGRSPYEQYFGPGTRLTVT.